The rows below give T cell receptor beta chains drawn from one sample of a study of blood T cell repertoires in COVID-19. The assay was immunoSEQ multiplex PCR, and TCRdb's table has in-frame clones only and misses some. The sample includes 410,000 or so clones, 75% to 90% of them seen just once. Sequenced material: peripheral blood. The source is a woman in her thirties or forties with COVID-19, enrolled during active disease. Both conserved end residues are part of each CDR3. Each record gives: V gene, J gene, D gene, clone size, CDR3 protein, CDR3 DNA. The D gene is left open where the match is weak. Clone size, where shown, is once, few, many, or a class for clones that have expanded.

TRBV12-3/TRBV12-4	TRBJ1-2	NA	NA	CASTSGFTGYTF	TGTGCCAGCACCTCGGGGTTTACTGGCTACACCTTC
TRBV7-2	TRBJ2-7	NA	NA	CASSESGPVSYEQYF	TGTGCCAGCAGCGAAAGTGGGCCGGTCTCCTACGAGCAGTACTTC
TRBV21-1	TRBJ1-5	NA	once	CASYPSDISDQPQHF	TGTGCCAGCTACCCATCCGACATATCGGATCAGCCCCAGCATTTT
TRBV5-1	TRBJ2-7	NA	NA	CASRWDLGSYEQYF	TGCGCCAGCAGATGGGACTTGGGCTCCTACGAGCAGTACTTC
TRBV28	TRBJ2-3	TRBD1	NA	CASSPGQGGTDTQYF	TGTGCCAGCAGCCCGGGACAGGGGGGAACAGATACGCAGTATTTT
TRBV24-1	TRBJ1-1	NA	NA	CATRLGGGTEAFF	TGTGCCACCCGCCTCGGGGGGGGCACTGAAGCTTTCTTT
TRBV5-6	TRBJ2-3	TRBD2	NA	CASTSGEGDTQYF	TGTGCCAGCACAAGCGGGGAGGGAGATACGCAGTATTTT
TRBV6-5	TRBJ2-2	NA	NA	CASSPFPTGELFF	TGTGCCAGCAGTCCATTTCCCACCGGGGAGCTGTTTTTT
TRBV19	TRBJ2-4	NA	NA	CASSIPQPQNIQYF	TGTGCCAGTAGTATCCCACAGCCCCAAAACATTCAGTACTTC
TRBV5-1	TRBJ2-1	TRBD2	NA	CASSLASGRAGEQFF	TGCGCCAGCAGCTTGGCCAGCGGGAGGGCCGGGGAGCAGTTCTTC
TRBV27	TRBJ2-1	TRBD2	NA	CASSSLAGANNEQFF	TGTGCCAGCAGTTCACTAGCGGGGGCCAACAATGAGCAGTTCTTC
TRBV3-1/TRBV3-2	TRBJ2-3	NA	NA	CASSPLGDTQYF	TGTGCCAGCAGCCCGCTCGGGGATACGCAGTATTTT
TRBV6-2/TRBV6-3	TRBJ1-5	NA	NA	CASSPRQGHSNQPQHF	TGTGCCAGCAGTCCCCGGCAGGGACATAGCAATCAGCCCCAGCATTTT
TRBV27	TRBJ2-1	NA	NA	CASSLYGNEQFF	TGTGCCAGCAGTTTATACGGGAATGAGCAGTTCTTC
TRBV28	TRBJ1-4	NA	NA	CASSSSPDINEKLFF	TGTGCCAGCAGTTCCTCCCCGGACATAAATGAAAAACTGTTTTTT
TRBV12-3/TRBV12-4	TRBJ1-1	NA	NA	CASSPGSNTEAFF	TGTGCCAGCAGCCCGGGGTCGAACACTGAAGCTTTCTTT
TRBV9	TRBJ2-3	NA	NA	CASSEGSAGSTDTQYF	TGTGCCAGCAGCGAAGGGAGCGCGGGAAGCACAGATACGCAGTATTTT
TRBV27	TRBJ1-1	TRBD1	NA	CASSFGDRDNTEAFF	TGTGCCAGCAGTTTCGGGGACAGGGATAACACTGAAGCTTTCTTT
TRBV19	TRBJ2-2	NA	NA	CASSSGRSTGELFF	TGTGCCAGTAGTTCCGGGAGATCGACCGGGGAGCTGTTTTTT
TRBV5-5	TRBJ2-7	NA	NA	CASSLAWQGGYEQYF	TGTGCCAGCAGCTTGGCGTGGCAGGGGGGATACGAGCAGTACTTC
TRBV9	TRBJ1-1	NA	NA	CASNNQGYWTEAFF	TGTGCCAGCAACAACCAGGGTTATTGGACTGAAGCTTTCTTT
TRBV28	TRBJ1-3	NA	NA	CASSLGGRRSGNTIYF	TGTGCCAGCAGTTTAGGAGGTCGCCGCTCTGGAAACACCATATATTTT
TRBV7-2	TRBJ2-2	TRBD1	NA	CASSWRTGDSGELFF	TGTGCCAGCAGCTGGCGGACAGGGGACTCCGGGGAGCTGTTTTTT
TRBV7-2	TRBJ1-1	TRBD1	NA	CASSSGGPDTEAFF	TGTGCCAGCAGCTCAGGGGGCCCCGACACTGAAGCTTTCTTT
TRBV6-5	TRBJ2-7	TRBD2	NA	CASSRIAGFSHEQYF	TGTGCCAGCAGTAGGATAGCGGGTTTCTCCCACGAGCAGTACTTC
TRBV28	TRBJ1-2	NA	NA	CASSPPGFKAYGYTF	TGTGCCAGCAGTCCCCCAGGGTTTAAAGCCTATGGCTACACCTTC
TRBV19	TRBJ1-1	NA	once	CASNEAPNTEAFF	TGTGCCAGTAATGAGGCACCGAACACTGAAGCTTTCTTT
TRBV30	TRBJ1-6	NA	NA	CAWSDGWTADNSPLHF	TGTGCCTGGAGTGACGGATGGACAGCAGATAATTCACCCCTCCACTTT
TRBV7-6	TRBJ1-2	TRBD1	NA	CASSPPRDSDNYGYTF	TGTGCCAGCAGCCCCCCTAGGGACAGTGATAACTATGGCTACACCTTC
TRBV5-1	TRBJ1-1	NA	NA	CASSLEVWGERFF	TGCGCCAGCAGCTTGGAAGTTTGGGGAGAGCGCTTCTTT
TRBV10-2	TRBJ2-5	TRBD1	few	CASSEGTERETQYF	TGCGCCAGCAGTGAGGGGACAGAAAGAGAGACCCAGTACTTC
TRBV7-2	TRBJ1-5	NA	NA	CASSLEDSSSNQPQHF	TGTGCCAGCAGCTTAGAGGACAGCTCGAGCAATCAGCCCCAGCATTTT
TRBV5-1	TRBJ1-2	TRBD1	once	CASSLAGTGEGYTF	TGCGCCAGCAGCTTGGCAGGGACAGGGGAAGGCTACACCTTC
TRBV28	TRBJ2-5	NA	NA	CASSFLYQETQYF	TGTGCCAGCAGTTTCTTGTACCAAGAGACCCAGTACTTC
TRBV6-5	TRBJ1-3	NA	NA	CASRVDSSGNTIYF	TGTGCCAGCAGGGTTGACAGCTCTGGAAACACCATATATTTT
TRBV7-9	TRBJ1-5	TRBD1	NA	CASSSPRDSSNQPQHF	TGTGCCAGCAGCTCGCCTAGGGACAGTAGCAATCAGCCCCAGCATTTT
TRBV28	TRBJ1-2	NA	once	CASSFSGINYGYTF	TGTGCCAGCAGTTTCAGCGGGATTAACTATGGCTACACCTTC
TRBV6-5	TRBJ2-5	NA	NA	CAISSAAGGETQYF	TGTGCCATCAGTAGCGCGGCCGGGGGAGAGACCCAGTACTTC
TRBV19	TRBJ2-1	TRBD2	NA	CATIYGGGQSEQFF	TGTGCCACCATATACGGCGGGGGGCAAAGTGAGCAGTTCTTC
TRBV11-2	TRBJ1-1	TRBD1	few	CASSPLDRGSTEAFF	TGTGCCAGCAGCCCTCTAGACAGGGGATCCACTGAAGCTTTCTTT
TRBV25-1	TRBJ1-6	NA	NA	CASSEPRGLFSPLHF	TGTGCCAGCAGTGAACCCAGAGGGCTCTTCTCACCCCTCCACTTT
TRBV28	TRBJ2-1	TRBD2	NA	CASSLWVLAGGGNEQFF	TGTGCCAGCAGTTTATGGGTACTAGCGGGAGGCGGCAATGAGCAGTTCTTC
TRBV27	TRBJ2-1	TRBD2	NA	CASRLAGESYNEQFF	TGTGCCAGCAGACTAGCGGGAGAGTCCTACAATGAGCAGTTCTTC
TRBV7-3	TRBJ1-1	NA	NA	CASSWDSRITEAFF	TGTGCCAGCAGCTGGGACTCAAGAATCACTGAAGCTTTCTTT
TRBV18	TRBJ2-7	TRBD1	NA	CASSPIEGQGYREQYF	TGTGCCAGCTCCCCCATCGAGGGACAGGGGTATCGCGAGCAGTACTTC
TRBV28	TRBJ2-1	TRBD2	NA	CASRERGGRNYNEQFF	TGTGCCAGCAGAGAGCGGGGGGGTCGGAATTACAATGAGCAGTTCTTC
TRBV5-1	TRBJ1-4	NA	once	CASSFAGPNEKLFF	TGCGCCAGCAGCTTCGCAGGGCCTAATGAAAAACTGTTTTTT
TRBV19	TRBJ1-1	TRBD1	NA	CASSLGQGSTEAFF	TGTGCCAGTAGTCTGGGACAGGGGAGCACTGAAGCTTTCTTT
TRBV5-1	TRBJ2-7	TRBD1	NA	CASSLGTGGYEQYF	TGCGCCAGCAGCTTAGGGACAGGGGGCTACGAGCAGTACTTC
TRBV7-2	TRBJ1-6	NA	NA	CASSLAGVNSPLHF	TGTGCCAGCAGCTTGGCAGGGGTAAATTCACCCCTCCACTTT
TRBV28	TRBJ1-5	TRBD1	NA	CASSRQGRTQPQHF	TGTGCCAGCAGTCGACAGGGGCGGACTCAGCCCCAGCATTTT
TRBV19	TRBJ1-6	NA	few	CASRDLWGEQPLHF	TGTGCCAGTAGAGATTTGTGGGGAGAACAGCCCCTCCACTTT
TRBV9	TRBJ2-2	TRBD1	once	CASSERGTGNLDTGELFF	TGTGCCAGCAGCGAGAGGGGGACAGGGAATTTGGACACCGGGGAGCTGTTTTTT
TRBV25-1	TRBJ1-3	NA	NA	CASSGEGARNTIYF	TGTGCCAGCAGTGGGGAAGGGGCTAGAAACACCATATATTTT
TRBV11-2	TRBJ1-5	TRBD1	NA	CASSSGTGTQPQHF	TGTGCCAGCAGCTCAGGGACAGGGACTCAGCCCCAGCATTTT